The 20 T cell receptor beta chains given below trace back to one sample, sequenced in a study of shared clonotypes between healthy human individuals. The table came from immunoSEQ multiplex PCR; TCRdb's copy has only in-frame clones and leaves some out. Of 95,000 to 120,000 clones in the sample, 68% were seen once. Sequenced sample: memory CD8+ T cells sorted from blood. The subset: CD45RO+ cells pooled with CCR7-negative TemRA cells. Source of these receptors: a woman aged 30 to 39 in good health.

The rearrangement uses TRBV18 and TRBJ1-1; 7 nucleotides align to TRBD1. The J segment lost 6 bases and the V segment lost 5 bases, leaving 12 bases of the junction unmatched. The length of the CDR3 is 15 residues. Germline CDR1 KGHSH, CDR2 LQKENI. CDR3 in DNA: TGTGCCAGCTCAGAACGAACAGGGGTTCAAGCTGAAGCTTTCTTT. This codes for CASSERTGVQAEAFF.

This clone has only a few counts. The V and J genes are TRBV19 and TRBJ2-7, with D perhaps TRBD1 or TRBD2 (5 bases each). Trimming took off 8 bases at V and 5 bases at J, with 19 bases between the two ends. The germline V gene encodes CDR1 LNHDA and CDR2 SQIVND (reference sequence). The CDR3 runs to 14 residues. The CDR3: CASGTSFGINEQYF. CDR3 nucleotides: TGTGCCAGTGGGACCTCCTTCGGGATTAACGAGCAGTACTTC. Supplemented by reference TRBV19 and TRBJ2-7, the full variable domain reads DGGITQSPKYLFRKEGQNVTLSCEQNLNHDAMYWYRQDPGQGLRLIYYSQIVNDFQKGDIAEGYSVSREKKESFPLTVTSAQKNPTAFYLCASGTSFGINEQYFGPGTRLTVT.

The genes are TRBV27 and TRBJ2-1; 8 positions agree with TRBD2. The CDR3 loop spans 15 amino acids. Germline CDR1 is MNHEY and CDR2 is SMNVEV (reference sequence). V shed 3 bases, J shed 5 bases, and the junction held 6 bases outside the gene matches. The DNA of the CDR3 is TGTGCCAGCAGTTTTCTAGCGGGCTCGAACAATGAGCAGTTCTTC. Encoded protein: CASSFLAGSNNEQFF.

The chain employs TRBV5-1 and TRBJ1-2; a weak D match, TRBD1 (5 bases). With 0 bases removed from V and 4 bases from J, the gap between germline ends came to 22 bases. The CDR3 length is 18 residues. Germline CDR1 SGHRS, CDR2 YFSETQ. CDR3 residues: CASSLELGVRRGIYGYTF. CDR3 nucleotide sequence: TGCGCCAGCAGCTTGGAACTCGGTGTCAGGAGGGGAATCTATGGCTACACCTTC.

V and J are TRBV7-9 and TRBJ2-5, with 11 bases lining up with TRBD1. This CDR3 comprises 15 residues. Germline CDR1 SEHNR, CDR2 FQNEAQ (reference sequence). The ends lost 5 bases at V and 2 bases at J; junction bases unmatched: 4. CDR3 nucleotide sequence: TGTGCCAGCAGCCAGGGACAGGGGGTACAAGAGACCCAGTACTTC. The encoded protein is CASSQGQGVQETQYF.

V gene TRBV25-1 combines with J gene TRBJ2-2; 10 bases line up with TRBD2. J was trimmed by 6 bases and V by 4 bases; bases with no gene match: 5. The CDR3 is 15 amino acids. Germline CDR1 reads MGHDK; CDR2 reads SYGVNS. The CDR3 protein is CASSARTSGSGELFF. CDR3 nucleotides: TGTGCCAGCAGTGCCCGGACTAGCGGCTCCGGGGAGCTGTTTTTT.

This chain joins TRBV19 and TRBJ2-1, with 9 bases fitting TRBD1. V dropped 8 bases and J dropped 3; count of bases not matched to a gene: 8. The CDR3 is 15 residues long. Per the germline V gene, CDR1 is LNHDA and CDR2 is SQIVND (reference sequence). Here the CDR3 DNA reads TGTGCCAGTGCTCCGGGACAGGGCGACTACAATGAGCAGTTCTTC. Translating it yields CASAPGQGDYNEQFF.

In DNA, the CDR3 is TGTGCCAGCAGCTTATCAGTTGACGAGCAGTACTTC. Protein product: CASSLSVDEQYF. The chain uses TRBV7-9 and TRBJ2-7; D is unclear. V was trimmed by 2 bases and J by 5 bases, leaving 7 bases between them. There are 12 residues in the CDR3. Germline V lookup: CDR1 SEHNR, CDR2 FQNEAQ (reference sequence). Looking up the rest from reference TRBV7-9 and TRBJ2-7 gives the full variable domain: DTGVSQNPRHKITKRGQNVTFRCDPISEHNRLYWYRQTLGQGPEFLTYFQNEAQLEKSRLLSDRFSAERPKGSFSTLEIQRTEQGDSAMYLCASSLSVDEQYFGPGTRLTVT.

The CDR3 loop is CASSFSGINEQFF. For the CDR3, the DNA is TGTGCCAGCAGTTTCAGCGGGATCAATGAGCAGTTCTTC. The V call is TRBV28, the J call TRBJ2-1, with 7 bases that match TRBD2. The CDR3 sequence is 13 residues long. Germline lookup yields CDR1 MDHEN and CDR2 SYDVKM. The ends lost 3 bases at V and 6 bases at J; junction bases unmatched: 2.

This sequence joins TRBV6-4 and TRBJ2-1; D may be TRBD2 (5 bases). V was clipped by 4 bases and J by 6 bases, with 10 bases between them. Germline values: CDR1 MRHNA, CDR2 SNTAGT. The CDR3 covers 13 residues. The CDR3 region has the DNA TGTGCCAGCAGTGCCGGGGATGCCAATGAGCAGTTCTTC. Translating gives CASSAGDANEQFF.

V is TRBV27 and J is TRBJ1-1, with 8 positions matching TRBD1. V lost 8 bases and J lost 4; bases outside the gene matches: 6. The CDR3 runs to 13 residues. The germline gives CDR1 MNHEY, CDR2 SMNVEV (reference sequence). CDR3 sequence reads: CASGQTGATEAFF. The CDR3 region has the DNA TGTGCCAGCGGACAGACAGGGGCCACTGAAGCTTTCTTT.

The chain carries TRBV6-6 and TRBJ2-1, with 13 bases aligning to TRBD2. Unmatched junction bases numbered 6, after V lost 6 bases and J lost 7 bases. CDR3 size: 15 residues. Germline CDR1 and CDR2: MNHNY and SVGAGI (reference sequence). CDR3 amino acids: CASRPLAGGRNEQFF. CDR3 DNA sequence: TGTGCCAGCAGACCACTAGCGGGAGGGCGTAATGAGCAGTTCTTC.

The chain is built from TRBV27 and TRBJ2-7; D call uncertain. This CDR3 contains 14 residues. V lost 0 bases, J lost 3 bases, and 9 bases lay in between. Germline V gene data show CDR1 as MNHEY and CDR2 as SMNVEV (reference sequence). CDR3 residues: CASSLSAEDYEQYF. CDR3 sequence (DNA): TGTGCCAGCAGTTTATCGGCAGAGGACTACGAGCAGTACTTC.

The chain carries TRBV5-1 and TRBJ2-7, with D perhaps matching TRBD1 (5 bases). Trimming stripped 2 bases from V and 4 bases from J, with 13 bases between. There are 14 residues in the CDR3. Germline CDR1 SGHRS, CDR2 YFSETQ. The CDR3 coding sequence is TGCGCCAGCAGCTTTTTTCTTCCAGGGTACGAGCAGTACTTC. This encodes CASSFFLPGYEQYF.

This sequence joins TRBV5-4 and TRBJ2-2; 10 nucleotides agree with TRBD2. The CDR3 has 18 residues. CDR1 and CDR2 from the germline V gene are SGHNT and YYREEE (reference sequence). V was clipped by 4 bases and J by 4 bases; unmatched bases: 13. CDR3 loop: CASSRRTSGVTGTGELFF. The CDR3 DNA is TGTGCCAGCAGCCGGAGGACTAGCGGTGTTACGGGCACCGGGGAGCTGTTTTTT.

The chain links TRBV28 to TRBJ2-1; TRBD2 matches 9 bases. The CDR3 covers 20 residues. Germline-derived CDR1 and CDR2 are MDHEN and SYDVKM. V lost 6 bases and J lost 1; bases outside the gene matches: 19. CDR3 coding DNA: TGTGCCAGCAGCCCCCGCCTAGGCGGGCGGGAGGGCCGGTCCTACAATGAGCAGTTCTTC. It yields the protein CASSPRLGGREGRSYNEQFF.

On this clone: Other DNA sequences in the sample encode the same CDR3. V is TRBV2 and J is TRBJ2-2; D is unresolved. Between the trimmed V and J ends, which lost 5 bases and 7 bases, there was a span of 14 bases. The CDR3 spans 14 residues. Per the germline V gene, CDR1 is SNHLY and CDR2 is FYNNEI. The CDR3 sequence: CASSLEMVDGELFF. CDR3 bases: TGTGCCAGCAGTTTAGAAATGGTTGACGGGGAGCTGTTTTTT. Using reference TRBV2 and TRBJ2-2 for the parts outside the CDR3, the full variable domain is EPEVTQTPSHQVTQMGQEVILRCVPISNHLYFYWYRQILGQKVEFLVSFYNNEISEKSEIFDDQFSVERPDGSNFTLKIRSTKLEDSAMYFCASSLEMVDGELFFGEGSRLTVL.

At least ten counts were recorded for this clone. This chain joins TRBV28 and TRBJ2-7; D gene ambiguous. Germline V gene data show CDR1 as MDHEN and CDR2 as SYDVKM. Trimming removed 4 bases from V and 2 bases from J, with 9 bases in between. The CDR3 is made up of 13 amino acids. The CDR3 sequence: CASSSHGPYEQYF. For the CDR3, the DNA is TGTGCCAGCAGTTCTCATGGTCCCTACGAGCAGTACTTC.

The chain uses TRBV13 and TRBJ1-2; perhaps TRBD1 as D (5 bases). The CDR3 sequence is 15 residues long. Trimming left V 0 bases short and J 2 bases short, with 10 bases between. Germline V gives CDR1 PRHDT, CDR2 FYEKMQ (reference sequence). The DNA of the CDR3 is TGTGCCAGCAGCTTAGGGGGAGGGACCAACTATGGCTACACCTTC. As protein: CASSLGGGTNYGYTF.

The genes are TRBV29-1 and TRBJ2-1; D might be TRBD1 or TRBD2, each matching 6 bases. Germline-derived CDR1 and CDR2 are SQVTM and ANQGSEA. Trimming took off 7 bases at V and 0 bases at J, with 13 bases between the two ends. This CDR3 comprises 14 residues. The CDR3 loop is CSAEGGSSYNEQFF. The DNA for the CDR3 is TGCAGCGCAGAAGGGGGGAGCTCCTACAATGAGCAGTTCTTC.